This TCR beta chain was identified in a study of blood T cell repertoires in COVID-19. Study-wide background: Acute and convalescent COVID-19 specimens originated in the United States, Italy and Spain. PBMCs, B-cell-depleted T cells, or T cells were the source of the cDNA or gDNA that made up the material.

Per the original methods: Amplified reference gene primers provided the basis for estimating nucleated cell counts. TCRdb keeps only in-frame clones here, not all; method: immunoSEQ multiplex PCR. The V and J calls and clone size come from that table; D and trimming were worked out from the DNA. The sample holds about 190,000 clones, around 91% seen once. The germline gives CDR1 SGHVS, CDR2 FQNEAQ. This CDR3 spans 14 amino acids. V was cut by 4 bases and J by 6 bases, with 16 bases left in between. This receptor was identified in a middle-aged man with acute or convalescent COVID-19. The chain employs TRBV7-8 and TRBJ2-7; D is perhaps TRBD2 (5 bases). The sequencing sample was made of peripheral blood. Here the CDR3 DNA reads TGTGCCAGCAGCTCCTGGACGGGAACGTTCGAGCAGTACTTC. Its translation is CASSSWTGTFEQYF.